A single sample is the source of the 5 T cell receptor beta chains below, sequenced in a study of shared clonotypes between healthy human individuals. Here immunoSEQ multiplex PCR was the method, and the copy in TCRdb shows in-frame clones only, minus some. The repertoire includes over a million clones, around 98% of them detected once, and roughly 0.4% sits in the top ten. Sequencing used naive CD4+ T cells sorted from blood. As for subset: CD45RA+ positively selected. Every receptor here comes from a man younger than 45 in good health.

This sequence joins TRBV5-5 and TRBJ2-2; 9 bases map to TRBD2. CDR1 is SGHKS, CDR2 YYEKEE, per germline (reference sequence). This CDR3 contains 15 residues. V dropped 3 bases and J dropped 7; count of bases not matched to a gene: 7. This CDR3 is CASSSGTSWLGELFF. CDR3 DNA: TGTGCCAGCAGCTCGGGGACTAGCTGGCTCGGGGAGCTGTTTTTT.

CDR3 in DNA: TGTGCCTGGAGGGAGACTAGCCGAAAGTTCTTC. Translated, it gives CAWRETSRKFF. J is TRBJ2-1 and V is TRBV30; 7 bases are shared with TRBD2. The CDR3 is made up of 11 amino acids. Germline lookup yields CDR1 GTSNPN and CDR2 SVGIG (reference sequence). With 3 bases clipped from V and 14 bases from J, the junction kept 7 bases outside the gene matches.

The chain employs TRBV7-2 and TRBJ2-4, with 10 nucleotides matching TRBD2. Germline trimming cut 3 bases from V and 5 bases from J; bases unmatched to any gene: 10. The CDR3 consists of 17 residues. In germline, CDR1 is SGHTA, CDR2 FQGNSA. The CDR3 DNA follows: TGTGCCAGCAGCTTCCTCGTGGGACTAGCGACCGAAAACATTCAGTACTTC. Its protein product is CASSFLVGLATENIQYF. The whole variable domain, remainder taken from reference TRBV7-2 and TRBJ2-4, is GAGVSQSPSNKVTEKGKDVELRCDPISGHTALYWYRQSLGQGLEFLIYFQGNSAPDKSGLPSDRFSAERTGGSVSTLTIQRTQQEDSAVYLCASSFLVGLATENIQYFGAGTRLSVL.

The V call is TRBV11-3, the J call TRBJ2-1; 11 nucleotides match TRBD2. J gave up 6 bases and V 2 bases, and 3 bases lay outside the gene matches. This CDR3 is built from 15 residues. The germline gives CDR1 SGHNT, CDR2 YENEEA. The CDR3 nucleotides read TGTGCCAGCAGCTTACAACTAGCGGGAGTCAATGAGCAGTTCTTC. Translation: CASSLQLAGVNEQFF.

The chain couples TRBV5-6 to TRBJ2-7; no clear D. CDR1 and CDR2 from the germline V gene are SGHDT and YYEEEE. Trimming stripped 7 bases from V and 5 bases from J, with 16 bases between. The CDR3 sequence is 13 residues long. The DNA of the CDR3 is TGTGCCAGCCTCGACATGTGGAGAAACGAGCAGTACTTC. It yields the protein CASLDMWRNEQYF.